The entry below gives a single T cell receptor beta chain sequence along with its context. This sample was taken from a study of technical replicates of blood from a handful of donors. The germline V gene encodes CDR1 MNHNS and CDR2 SASEGT. There are 15 residues in the CDR3. The trim removed 3 bases at V and 5 bases at J, leaving 7 bases unmatched. This table comes from immunoSEQ multiplex PCR, and its TCRdb copy is limited to in-frame clones, with some not included. The repertoire holds some 77,000 clones, over 75% seen once, with around 0.4% in the top ten. V is TRBV6-1 and J is TRBJ2-7; 10 bases match TRBD1. The source of this sequence is a human donor in good health. Material: T cells isolated from PBMCs. In nucleotides, the CDR3 is TGTGCCAGCAGTGATTCGGACAGGGGGGCCAACGAGCAGTACTTC. This encodes CASSDSDRGANEQYF.